Sequencing of this T cell receptor beta chain was carried out in a study of a mutant IDH1 vaccine in newly diagnosed glioma. V lost 4 bases, J lost 5 bases, and 11 bases lay in between. Germline CDR1 reads LGHNA; CDR2 reads YSLEER. This CDR3 is built from 13 residues. Some clones are missing from TCRdb's copy, which holds only in-frame ones; the method was immunoSEQ multiplex PCR. Of 50,000 to 75,000 clones in the sample, 74% were seen once. Note on this clone: Its target is unknown.

Noted time point: week 35, safety follow-up. Topical imiquimod accompanied each vaccine dose, which consisted of 300 ug of mutant IDH1 20-mer peptide. This receptor was obtained from a man aged 50-60 years with glioma. The chain has TRBV4-3 and TRBJ2-5, with D perhaps TRBD2 (7 bases). Sequences were derived from PBMCs, sampled from a glioma patient whose treatment included an IDH1 peptide vaccine. The CDR3 here is CASSLEGGETQYF. CDR3 sequence (DNA): TGCGCCAGCAGCCTCGAGGGGGGGGAGACCCAGTACTTC.